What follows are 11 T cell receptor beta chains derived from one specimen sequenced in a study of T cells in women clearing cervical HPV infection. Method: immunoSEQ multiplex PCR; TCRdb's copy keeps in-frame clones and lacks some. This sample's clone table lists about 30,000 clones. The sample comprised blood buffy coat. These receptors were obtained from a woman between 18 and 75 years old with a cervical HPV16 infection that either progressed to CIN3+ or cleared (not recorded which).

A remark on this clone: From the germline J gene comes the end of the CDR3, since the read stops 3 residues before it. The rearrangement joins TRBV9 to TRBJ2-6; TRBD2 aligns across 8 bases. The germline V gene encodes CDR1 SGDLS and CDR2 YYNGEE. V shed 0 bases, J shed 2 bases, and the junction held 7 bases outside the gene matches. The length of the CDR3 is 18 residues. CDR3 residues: CASSVEGGGPPGANVLTF. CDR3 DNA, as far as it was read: TGTGCCAGCAGCGTAGAAGGCGGGGGGCCCCCTGGGGCCAACGTC.

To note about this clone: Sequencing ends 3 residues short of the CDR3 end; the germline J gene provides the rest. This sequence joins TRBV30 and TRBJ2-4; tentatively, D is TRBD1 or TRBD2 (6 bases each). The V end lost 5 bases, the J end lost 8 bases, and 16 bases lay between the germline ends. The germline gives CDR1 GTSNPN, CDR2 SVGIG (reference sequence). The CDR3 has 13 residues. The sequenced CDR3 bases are TGTGCCTGGGCTGGAGGGGGTGGGTACATT. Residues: CAWAGGGGYI. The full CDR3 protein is CAWAGGGGYIQYF.

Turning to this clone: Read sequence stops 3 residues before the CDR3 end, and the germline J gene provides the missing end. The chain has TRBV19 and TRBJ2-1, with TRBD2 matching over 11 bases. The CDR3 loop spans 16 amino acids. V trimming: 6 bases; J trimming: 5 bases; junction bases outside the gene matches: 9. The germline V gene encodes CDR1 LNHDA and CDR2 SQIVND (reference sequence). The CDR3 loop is CASSDPRLAGNNEQFF. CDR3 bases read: TGTGCCAGTAGCGATCCCCGACTAGCGGGAAACAATGAG.

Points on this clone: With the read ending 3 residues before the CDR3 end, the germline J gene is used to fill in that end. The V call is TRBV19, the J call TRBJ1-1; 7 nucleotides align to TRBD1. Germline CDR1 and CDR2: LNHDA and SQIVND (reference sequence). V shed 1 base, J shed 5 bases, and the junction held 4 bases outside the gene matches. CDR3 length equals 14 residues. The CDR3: CASSIGQGQTEAFF. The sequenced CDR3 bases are TGTGCCAGTAGTATAGGACAGGGACAGACTGAA.

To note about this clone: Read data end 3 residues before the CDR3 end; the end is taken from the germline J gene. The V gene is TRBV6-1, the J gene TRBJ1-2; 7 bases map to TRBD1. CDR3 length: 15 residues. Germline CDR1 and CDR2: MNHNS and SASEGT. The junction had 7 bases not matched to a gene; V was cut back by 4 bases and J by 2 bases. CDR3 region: CASSAPGQMNYGYTF. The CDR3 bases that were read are TGTGCCAGCAGTGCCCCGGGACAGATGAACTATGGC.

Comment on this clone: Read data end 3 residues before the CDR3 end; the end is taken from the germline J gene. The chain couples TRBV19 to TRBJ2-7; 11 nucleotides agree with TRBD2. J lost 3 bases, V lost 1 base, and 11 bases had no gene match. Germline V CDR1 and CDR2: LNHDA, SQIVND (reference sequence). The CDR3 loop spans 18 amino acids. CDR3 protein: CASSIGASGGHLFYEQYF. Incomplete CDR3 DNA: TGTGCCAGTAGTATAGGGGCTAGCGGGGGGCATCTCTTCTACGAG.

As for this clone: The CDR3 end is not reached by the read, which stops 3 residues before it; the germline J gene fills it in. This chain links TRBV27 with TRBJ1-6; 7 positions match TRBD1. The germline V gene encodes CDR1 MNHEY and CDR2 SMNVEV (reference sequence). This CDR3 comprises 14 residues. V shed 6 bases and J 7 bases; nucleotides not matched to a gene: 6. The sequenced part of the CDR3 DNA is TGTGCCAGCAGGGCCGGGACAGTGAATTCACCC. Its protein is CASRAGTVNSP. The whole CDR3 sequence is CASRAGTVNSPLHF.

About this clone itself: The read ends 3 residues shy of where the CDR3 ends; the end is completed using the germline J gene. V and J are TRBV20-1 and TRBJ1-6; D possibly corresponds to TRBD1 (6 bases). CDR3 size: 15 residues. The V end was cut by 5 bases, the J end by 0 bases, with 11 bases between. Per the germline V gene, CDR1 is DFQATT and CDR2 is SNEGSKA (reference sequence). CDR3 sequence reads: CSALTGSSYNSPLHF. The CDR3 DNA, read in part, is TGCAGTGCTCTGACAGGCAGCTCCTATAATTCACCC.

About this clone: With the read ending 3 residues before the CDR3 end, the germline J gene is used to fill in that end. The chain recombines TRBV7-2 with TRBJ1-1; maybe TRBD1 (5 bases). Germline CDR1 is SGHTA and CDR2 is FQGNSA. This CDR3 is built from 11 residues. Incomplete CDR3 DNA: TGTGCCAGCAGCTTAGGGTGGGGC. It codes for CASSLGWG. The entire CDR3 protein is CASSLGWGAFF. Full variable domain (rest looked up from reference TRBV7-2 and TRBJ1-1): GAGVSQSPSNKVTEKGKDVELRCDPISGHTALYWYRQSLGQGLEFLIYFQGNSAPDKSGLPSDRFSAERTGGSVSTLTIQRTQQEDSAVYLCASSLGWGAFFGQGTRLTVV.

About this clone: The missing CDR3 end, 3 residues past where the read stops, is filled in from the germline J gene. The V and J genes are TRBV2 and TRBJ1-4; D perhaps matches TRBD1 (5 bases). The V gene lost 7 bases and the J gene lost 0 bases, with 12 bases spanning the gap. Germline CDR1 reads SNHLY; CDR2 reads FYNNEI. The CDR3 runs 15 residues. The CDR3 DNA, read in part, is TGTGCCAGCAATCTCGACAGCACAACTAATGAAAAA. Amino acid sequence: CASNLDSTTNEK. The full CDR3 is CASNLDSTTNEKLFF.

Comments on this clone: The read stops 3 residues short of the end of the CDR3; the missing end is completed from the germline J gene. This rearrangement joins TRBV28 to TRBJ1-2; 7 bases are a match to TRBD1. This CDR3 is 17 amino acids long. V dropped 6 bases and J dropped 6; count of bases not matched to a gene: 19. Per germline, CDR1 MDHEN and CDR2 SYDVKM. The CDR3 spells CASSIEATGALSHGYTF. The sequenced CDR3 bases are TGTGCCAGCAGCATTGAGGCAACAGGGGCTCTTAGCCATGGC.